The source of this T cell receptor (beta chain) is a study of CD8+CD57+ T cells in acquired aplastic anemia. Turning to the study itself: An average of about 3.2 ug of DNA was obtained from sorted CD4+ and CD8+ cells.

Profiling that covered TCR beta VDJ and CDR3 relied on genomic DNA as its template. TCRdb itself ran the reads through MiXCR, one entry per CDR3 protein. Among about 190,000 distinct CDR3 sequences listed, 40% to 50% were seen once. Study results and caveats: Some 31 shared CD8+ CDR3s appeared highly expressed within patients' immunodominant clones.

In germline, CDR1 is MGHDK, CDR2 SYGVNS. The ends lost 6 bases at V and 5 bases at J; junction bases unmatched: 12. The CDR3 spans 15 residues. Previously, flow cytometry had revealed CD8+CD57+ cell expansion in the patients chosen for sequencing. All participating patients were living with severe acquired aplastic anemia. The study sampled blood from patients who had received no therapy. There are a few counts of this clonotype. What it binds is not known. The clonotype originates from a human donor with aplastic anemia. The rearrangement uses TRBV25-1 and TRBJ1-1; 7 nucleotides line up with TRBD1. Sample: sorted CD4+, CD8+, or CD8+CD57+ T cells (not recorded which) from PBMCs. The CDR3 sequence: CASSHIWAGGTEAFF. The CDR3 DNA reads TGTGCCAGCAGCCATATATGGGCAGGGGGAACTGAAGCTTTCTTT.